Sequencing of this T cell receptor beta chain was carried out in a study of shared clonotypes between healthy human individuals. It was 150 to 250 ng DNA, 25,000 to 35,000 T cell genomes, that sorted-subset replicate PCRs used. TCRdb's table, derived via immunoSEQ multiplex PCR, lists solely in-frame clones and lacks some. The sample has some 500,000 clones, around 96% seen once. All donors qualified as healthy HIV-negative adults and had experienced no recent acute infections or vaccinations. The V gene lost 6 bases and the J gene lost 4 bases, with 16 bases spanning the gap. This CDR3 is 14 amino acids long. Germline values: CDR1 WSHSY, CDR2 SAAADI.

This receptor was taken from a young woman in good health. The genes are TRBV10-2 and TRBJ2-7; D possibly uses TRBD1 or TRBD2 (5 bases each). Input material: naive CD4+ T cells sorted from blood. The subset: CD45RA+ positively selected. The CDR3 spells CASSRRGSGYEQYF. The CDR3 DNA follows: TGCGCCAGCAGCCGACGGGGATCAGGGTACGAGCAGTACTTC.